The TCR beta chain described here comes from a study of CD8+CD57+ T cells in acquired aplastic anemia. Study-level background: DNA from sorted CD4+ and CD8+ cells averaged around 3.5 ug. Findings of the study overall: Patients and controls were found to share more than 25 CD8+ CDR3 sequences.

The authors sequenced patients whose flow cytometry had shown CD8+CD57+ cell expansion. Profiling that covered TCR beta VDJ and CDR3 relied on genomic DNA as its template. TCRdb reprocessed the reads via MiXCR and lists one record per CDR3 protein. Here the sample spans some 170,000 distinct CDR3 sequences, roughly 43% being singletons. This clonotype was detected a few times. What it recognizes is unknown. There are 15 residues in the CDR3. Germline CDR1 reads SQVTM; CDR2 reads ANQGSEA. Between the trimmed V and J ends, which lost 4 bases and 0 bases, there was a span of 16 bases. The material sequenced was sorted CD4+, CD8+, or CD8+CD57+ T cells (not recorded which) from PBMCs. The receptor was isolated from a human donor with aplastic anemia. The chain carries TRBV29-1 and TRBJ2-7; D is possibly TRBD1 (6 bases). CDR3 in amino acids: CSVGPDRSHSYEQYF. Written as DNA, the CDR3 is TGCAGCGTTGGACCAGACAGGTCCCACTCCTACGAGCAGTACTTC.